The sequence of this TCR beta chain was determined in a study of cytomegalovirus exposure and HLA in healthy donors. Trimming left V 4 bases short and J 7 bases short, with 7 bases between. The CDR3 is 11 amino acids. Germline V gene lookup returns CDR1 LNHNV and CDR2 YYDKDF (reference sequence). The PCR was carried out with 60 Vbeta primers and 13 Jbeta primers. The protocol was immunoSEQ multiplex PCR, while the TCRdb copy is restricted to in-frame clones and leaves out a portion. The data hold 100,000 to 150,000 clones, with roughly 74% observed a single time. At the time of sampling, donors were nominally healthy, though unrecorded immune exposures were likely.

The source is a man aged 40-50 years in good health and CMV-seropositive. The sample taken for sequencing was PBMCs. The J gene is TRBJ1-1, the V gene TRBV15; D may be TRBD1 (6 bases). CDR3 nucleotide sequence: TGTGCCACCAGCACGGACAGTGAAGCTTTCTTT. Translation: CATSTDSEAFF.